These 24 T cell receptor beta chains were sequenced from one sample in a study of blood T cell repertoires in COVID-19. Measured with immunoSEQ multiplex PCR; TCRdb has only the in-frame clones, and not every one. This sample yields 200,000 to 250,000 clones, of which roughly 89% are seen a single time; 10% belongs to the top ten. Sequencing was carried out using PBMCs or T cells enriched from blood (not recorded which). The origin of the receptors is a man aged 18 to 29 with acute COVID-19.

This clone was seen only once. CDR3: CASSSPGRGTGGVTDTQYF. In DNA, the CDR3 is TGTGCCAGCAGCTCCCCCGGGCGGGGGACAGGGGGCGTCACAGATACGCAGTATTTT. This chain connects TRBV7-3 to TRBJ2-3, with 12 bases matching TRBD1. The CDR3 is 19 amino acids. In germline, CDR1 is SGHTA, CDR2 FQGTGA. The V and J ends lost 4 bases and 2 bases, in that order; junction bases with no gene match: 13.

The J gene is TRBJ2-1, the V gene TRBV10-3; D perhaps matches TRBD2 (7 bases). The germline V gene has CDR1 ENHRY and CDR2 SYGVKD. Trimming removed 10 bases from V and 9 bases from J, with 22 bases in between. The CDR3 runs 14 residues. The CDR3 DNA follows: TGTGCCACAGGGGACTACACCAAGTCGGGTGAGCAGTTCTTC. Amino acid sequence: CATGDYTKSGEQFF.

The chain combines TRBV15 with TRBJ2-6; a weak D match, TRBD1 (5 bases). The CDR3 sequence is 15 residues long. Germline CDR1 reads LNHNV; CDR2 reads YYDKDF (reference sequence). Trimming removed 3 bases at V and 2 bases at J, with 8 bases between. CDR3 protein: CATSSGQTGANVLTF. The CDR3 nucleotides are TGTGCCACCAGCAGTGGACAAACTGGGGCCAACGTCCTGACTTTC.

This chain's CDR3 is CASSLGQGLNTEAFF. The CDR3 nucleotides read TGCGCCAGCAGCTTAGGACAGGGTTTGAACACTGAAGCTTTCTTT. V usage is TRBV5-1 and J usage is TRBJ1-1; TRBD1 agrees at 8 bases. This CDR3 has 15 amino acids. In germline, CDR1 is SGHRS, CDR2 YFSETQ. The J segment lost 0 bases and the V segment lost 2 bases, leaving 3 bases of the junction unmatched.

The chain employs TRBV15 and TRBJ2-5; 9 bases align to TRBD2. CDR1 LNHNV and CDR2 YYDKDF come from the germline V gene (reference sequence). Trimming took 6 bases from V and 5 from J; bases not matched to a gene: 13. This CDR3 has 16 amino acids. CDR3 sequence reads: CATRGGRSGSGETQYF. CDR3 DNA: TGTGCCACCAGAGGTGGCCGTAGCGGGAGTGGGGAGACCCAGTACTTC.

The chain is built from TRBV2 and TRBJ1-1; 9 bases map to TRBD1. With V trimmed by 4 bases and J by 7 bases, 7 bases remained unmatched. This CDR3 comprises 14 residues. Per the germline V gene, CDR1 is SNHLY and CDR2 is FYNNEI. The DNA of the CDR3 is TGTGCCAGCAGTGCAGACAGGGGGACCGATGAAGCTTTCTTT. Residues: CASSADRGTDEAFF. Complete variable domain (other parts from reference TRBV2 and TRBJ1-1): EPEVTQTPSHQVTQMGQEVILRCVPISNHLYFYWYRQILGQKVEFLVSFYNNEISEKSEIFDDQFSVERPDGSNFTLKIRSTKLEDSAMYFCASSADRGTDEAFFGQGTRLTVV.

The chain couples TRBV11-3 to TRBJ1-1; D not resolved. V was pared by 3 bases and J by 1 base, with 6 bases between. CDR3 length: 13 amino acids. Germline V gene sequence: CDR1 SGHNT, CDR2 YENEEA. This chain's CDR3 is CASSLSGNTEAFF. DNA for the CDR3: TGTGCCAGCAGCTTGTCCGGGAACACTGAAGCTTTCTTT.

This chain connects TRBV10-3 to TRBJ1-1; D is possibly TRBD1 (5 bases). Trimming removed 0 bases at V and 1 base at J, with 6 bases between. The CDR3 has 14 amino acids. CDR1 ENHRY and CDR2 SYGVKD come from the germline V gene. The CDR3 bases are TGTGCCATCAGTGAGTCACAGGAGAACACTGAAGCTTTCTTT. It is translated as CAISESQENTEAFF.

About this clone itself: At one of its ends the junction is not consistent with the germline gene, which may arise from a read error. The V gene is TRBV30, the J gene TRBJ2-5; 12 positions agree with TRBD2. In germline, CDR1 is GTSNPN, CDR2 SVGIG (reference sequence). The CDR3 has 13 amino acids. The DNA of the CDR3 is TGTGCCTGGAGTGGACTAGCGGGAGAGGCCCAGTACTTC. Encoded protein: CAWSGLAGEAQYF.

This rearrangement joins TRBV13 to TRBJ2-2; 10 bases line up with TRBD1. The germline gives CDR1 PRHDT, CDR2 FYEKMQ (reference sequence). The CDR3 has 17 amino acids. Trimming cost V 5 bases and J 3 bases; bases outside gene matches: 9. This CDR3 reads CASSPVGDRGYTGELFF. The CDR3 DNA reads TGTGCCAGCAGCCCCGTAGGGGACAGGGGATACACCGGGGAGCTGTTTTTT.

V is TRBV28 and J is TRBJ2-1, with 8 bases fitting TRBD2. The CDR3 is 17 residues long. Per the germline V gene, CDR1 is MDHEN and CDR2 is SYDVKM. V lost 3 bases to trimming and J lost 0 bases; unmatched junction nucleotides: 7. The CDR3 bases are TGTGCCAGCAGTTTCCGACTAGCGCCGAGCTCCTACAATGAGCAGTTCTTC. As protein: CASSFRLAPSSYNEQFF.

In this sample, this clone turned up once. The rearrangement joins TRBV19 to TRBJ1-4; D is perhaps TRBD1 (6 bases). V was pared by 3 bases and J by 3 bases, with 8 bases between. Germline loops: CDR1 LNHDA, CDR2 SQIVND (reference sequence). CDR3 length: 14 residues. CDR3 in amino acids: CASSIGTSNEKLFF. The CDR3 DNA sequence: TGTGCCAGTAGTATCGGGACATCTAATGAAAAACTGTTTTTT.

V is TRBV7-2 and J is TRBJ2-7; D is possibly TRBD1 (6 bases). The CDR3 runs 17 residues. V shed 1 base and J shed 5 bases, with 21 bases lying between them. Per germline, CDR1 SGHTA and CDR2 FQGNSA. The CDR3 is CASSLGLLAGARDEQYF. The CDR3 region has the DNA TGTGCCAGCAGCTTAGGGCTGTTAGCAGGGGCCCGCGACGAGCAGTACTTC. The full variable domain, its missing parts supplied by reference TRBV7-2 and TRBJ2-7, is GAGVSQSPSNKVTEKGKDVELRCDPISGHTALYWYRQSLGQGLEFLIYFQGNSAPDKSGLPSDRFSAERTGGSVSTLTIQRTQQEDSAVYLCASSLGLLAGARDEQYFGPGTRLTVT.

The table lists this clone with many counts. The chain is built from TRBV4-1 and TRBJ2-1, with a weak D call TRBD2 (6 bases). V was clipped by 2 bases and J by 9 bases, with 20 bases between them. The CDR3 runs 16 residues. From germline, CDR1 is MGHRA and CDR2 YSYEKL. CDR3 protein: CASSQSGRSSRGEQFF. The CDR3 DNA reads TGCGCCAGCAGCCAATCGGGGCGGTCCTCGCGGGGTGAGCAGTTCTTC.

The chain couples TRBV27 to TRBJ1-6; 12 positions match TRBD1. V trimming: 4 bases; J trimming: 6 bases; junction bases outside the gene matches: 4. CDR1 is MNHEY and CDR2 is SMNVEV in the germline V gene (reference sequence). CDR3 length: 16 residues. The CDR3, as DNA: TGTGCCAGCAGTTCGGGACAGGGGGCGGGTAATTCACCCCTCCACTTT. Encoded protein: CASSSGQGAGNSPLHF.

This chain uses TRBV24-1 with TRBJ1-5; D is unclear. Germline V gene lookup returns CDR1 KGHDR and CDR2 SFDVKD. This CDR3 is 14 amino acids long. Trimming took 3 bases from V and 2 from J, leaving 7 bases between them. The CDR3 spells CATSDPRGNQPQHF. DNA of the CDR3: TGTGCCACCAGTGATCCGAGGGGCAATCAGCCCCAGCATTTT.

The rearrangement links TRBV4-1 to TRBJ1-3; D uncertain. CDR3 length: 15 amino acids. The germline V gene encodes CDR1 MGHRA and CDR2 YSYEKL. Trimming left V 4 bases short and J 5 bases short, with 15 bases between. Written as DNA, the CDR3 is TGCGCCAGCAGCCGAGCGGACCCCTCGCGAAACACCATATATTTT. Translated, it gives CASSRADPSRNTIYF.

The chain has TRBV5-4 and TRBJ1-6; D perhaps matches TRBD1 (6 bases). Germline CDR1 is SGHNT and CDR2 is YYREEE (reference sequence). The CDR3 is 15 residues long. V lost 3 bases to trimming and J lost 1 base, with 8 bases between them. CDR3: CASSSGQSYNSPLHF. CDR3 bases: TGTGCCAGCAGCTCTGGACAGTCCTATAATTCACCCCTCCACTTT.

The V call is TRBV5-5, the J call TRBJ1-5; D is perhaps TRBD1 (6 bases). This CDR3 is built from 15 residues. Per germline, CDR1 SGHKS and CDR2 YYEKEE (reference sequence). Deletions cut 0 bases from V and 2 bases from J, with 9 bases between. The CDR3 DNA follows: TGTGCCAGCAGCTTGGGCCGGACAGGCAATCAGCCCCAGCATTTT. Protein sequence: CASSLGRTGNQPQHF.

A single count supports this clone. The chain joins TRBV19 to TRBJ1-2; 7 bases match TRBD1. Germline V gene lookup returns CDR1 LNHDA and CDR2 SQIVND (reference sequence). This CDR3 contains 16 residues. J was trimmed by 3 bases and V by 5 bases; bases with no gene match: 12. The DNA for the CDR3 is TGTGCCAGTAGTTTGAAGAGGGGGCGCGGGGACTATGGCTACACCTTC. It specifies CASSLKRGRGDYGYTF.

The chain links TRBV30 to TRBJ2-1; a possible D gene is TRBD2 (5 bases). Deletions cut 0 bases from V and 10 bases from J, with 13 bases between. Germline V CDR1 and CDR2: GTSNPN, SVGIG (reference sequence). The CDR3 is 13 amino acids. The CDR3 spells CAWSVGVGKEQFF. The CDR3 DNA is TGTGCCTGGAGTGTCGGGGTGGGAAAGGAGCAGTTCTTC.

J is TRBJ2-3 and V is TRBV7-3; 7 nucleotides match TRBD2. The CDR3 extends over 16 amino acids. CDR1 SGHTA and CDR2 FQGTGA come from the germline V gene. V trimming: 2 bases; J trimming: 5 bases; junction bases outside the gene matches: 10. The CDR3 is CASSLLVGGPRDTQYF. The DNA of the CDR3 is TGTGCCAGCAGCTTACTCGTGGGAGGGCCGCGAGATACGCAGTATTTT.

The chain carries TRBV6-5 and TRBJ2-7; a possible D gene is TRBD2 (5 bases). The germline V and J ends were trimmed by 10 bases and 0 bases, with 19 bases remaining between them. Germline V lookup: CDR1 MNHEY, CDR2 SVGAGI. The CDR3 is 15 residues long. CDR3 amino acids: CATQAAEGSSYEQYF. The CDR3 nucleotides are TGTGCCACCCAAGCGGCAGAGGGTTCCTCCTACGAGCAGTACTTC.

The rearrangement joins TRBV29-1 to TRBJ2-3, with 13 bases fitting TRBD2. Germline CDR1 reads SQVTM; CDR2 reads ANQGSEA. The junction had 7 bases not matched to a gene; V was cut back by 8 bases and J by 2 bases. The CDR3 consists of 15 residues. The DNA of the CDR3 is TGCAGCCCCCTAGGACTAGCGGGAGTCACAGATACGCAGTATTTT. Its translation: CSPLGLAGVTDTQYF.